This TCR beta chain is drawn from a study of T cells after yellow fever vaccination. About the study: Libraries from low-cell-number fractions were prepared with the SMART-Seq v4 Ultra Low Input RNA kit.

Details on this clonotype: As yet, its antigen is unknown.

5'RACE template switching added a universal primer site and UMIs to TCR cDNA. A single record per CDR3 protein comes from TCRdb applying MiXCR to the 5' RACE reads. The sample records 620,000 or so distinct CDR3 sequences, approximately 13% being singletons. Study-level points and caveats: Post-booster repertoires contained most primary-vaccination clones again (roughly 96% CD4, 85% to 90% CD8). Shared CD4/CD8 clonotypes were a small share, likely from convergent recombination.

CDR1 and CDR2 (germline): LNHNV, YYDKDF (reference sequence). CDR3 size: 14 residues. J gave up 6 bases and V 5 bases, and 3 bases lay outside the gene matches. This receptor was identified in a man in his thirties or forties who received the YFV17D yellow fever vaccine. The sample in question was PBMCs, obtained on the day of the yellow fever booster vaccination. This chain links TRBV15 with TRBJ2-1, with 11 nucleotides matching TRBD2. DNA for the CDR3: TGTGCCACCAGCGTACTAGCGGGAGTCAATGAGCAGTTCTTC. Translating it yields CATSVLAGVNEQFF.